This T cell receptor beta chain came from a study of preoperative IRX-2 immunotherapy in early breast cancer. In germline, CDR1 is SQVTM, CDR2 ANQGSEA. V lost 7 bases and J lost 4; bases outside the gene matches: 14. The CDR3 runs to 15 residues. Profiled with immunoSEQ multiplex PCR; TCRdb holds only in-frame clones, not every one. The sample shows under 3,000 clones, around 76% of them seen only once. By share of the sample, this clone is large. Treatment given: preoperative locoregional IRX-2 cytokine immunotherapy. Preoperative locoregional IRX-2 cytokine immunotherapy was tested in the phase Ib source study.

This receptor was identified in a human donor with breast cancer. V usage is TRBV29-1 and J usage is TRBJ1-2; 8 nucleotides match TRBD1. The specimen was tumor tissue, collected before IRX-2 immunotherapy. The CDR3 DNA reads as TGCAGCGCGACAGGGGCGAAGGGTAAAGGCTATGGCTACACCTTC. Amino acid sequence: CSATGAKGKGYGYTF.